A selection of T cell receptor beta chains follows, all from one sample in a study of cytomegalovirus exposure and HLA in healthy donors. Produced via immunoSEQ multiplex PCR; TCRdb's table is partial and in-frame only. The sample holds 130,000 to 150,000 clones, roughly three quarters seen once. The specimen was PBMCs. These receptors all stem from a woman aged 45-65 years in good health and CMV-seronegative. Both conserved end residues are part of each CDR3. Fields, in order: J gene, V gene, CDR3 protein.

j_gene: TRBJ2-1
v_gene: TRBV27
CDR3aa: CASSSTGGEMWVVYEQFF

j_gene: TRBJ2-5
v_gene: TRBV19
CDR3aa: CASSTSPRAIQYF

j_gene: TRBJ1-1
v_gene: TRBV2
CDR3aa: CASSGTGQDGTEAFF

j_gene: TRBJ2-5
v_gene: TRBV2
CDR3aa: CASSEQVGGLQETQYF

j_gene: TRBJ1-2
v_gene: TRBV7-2
CDR3aa: CASSQPQGGYTF

j_gene: TRBJ1-5
v_gene: TRBV5-8
CDR3aa: CASRMRGGSNQPQHF

j_gene: TRBJ2-2
v_gene: TRBV5-1
CDR3aa: CASSSPTQRGHTGELFF

j_gene: TRBJ2-5
v_gene: TRBV6-6
CDR3aa: CASSPRETQYF

j_gene: TRBJ2-7
v_gene: TRBV18
CDR3aa: CASSPRTGTYEQYF

j_gene: TRBJ1-1
v_gene: TRBV19
CDR3aa: CASSITGRGGAFF

j_gene: TRBJ1-2
v_gene: TRBV7-2
CDR3aa: CASSSLTGIQYGYTF

j_gene: TRBJ1-2
v_gene: TRBV29-1
CDR3aa: CSVDDGQHFNYGYTF

j_gene: TRBJ1-2
v_gene: TRBV5-1
CDR3aa: CASSLEGDWDGYTF

j_gene: TRBJ2-3
v_gene: TRBV9
CDR3aa: CASSVWGGGTDTQYF

j_gene: TRBJ2-1
v_gene: TRBV4-2
CDR3aa: CASSQDNRGLVYNEQFF